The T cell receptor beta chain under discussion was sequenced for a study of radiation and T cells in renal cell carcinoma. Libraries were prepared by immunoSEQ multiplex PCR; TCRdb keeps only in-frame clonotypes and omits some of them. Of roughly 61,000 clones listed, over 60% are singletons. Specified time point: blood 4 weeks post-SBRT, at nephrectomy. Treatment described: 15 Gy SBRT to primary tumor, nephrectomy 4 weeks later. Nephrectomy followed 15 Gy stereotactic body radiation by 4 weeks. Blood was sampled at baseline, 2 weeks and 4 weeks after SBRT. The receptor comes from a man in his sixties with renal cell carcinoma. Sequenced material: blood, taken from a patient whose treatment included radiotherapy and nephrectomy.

The CDR3 coding sequence is TGTGCCAGCAGCGTCCGGGACACCCAGCATTTT. This sequence encodes CASSVRDTQHF. This chain joins TRBV2 and TRBJ1-5; a possible D gene is TRBD1 (6 bases). Germline V CDR1 and CDR2: SNHLY, FYNNEI. The CDR3 is 11 amino acids. The V end was cut by 6 bases, the J end by 11 bases, with 11 bases between.